This T cell receptor (beta chain) appears in the sequencing data of a study of T cell responses to AZD1222 COVID-19 vaccine. Of note for this clone: As yet, its antigen is unknown.

Study results and caveats: Sampled repertoires all dated from after the peak T cell response.

TCRdb's table, derived via immunoSEQ multiplex PCR, lists solely in-frame clones and lacks some. The profile shows roughly 110,000 clones, more than 70% of them singletons. This specimen was peripheral blood, taken on day 0 of AZD1222 vaccination. The TCR originated in an adult in good health.

The chain's CDR3 is CASSLDRASSYNSPLHF. CDR3 coding DNA: TGTGCCAGCAGTCTTGACAGAGCAAGCTCCTATAATTCACCCCTCCACTTT. V and J are TRBV27 and TRBJ1-6; tentative D call: TRBD1 (5 bases). The germline gives CDR1 MNHEY, CDR2 SMNVEV (reference sequence). CDR3 size: 17 residues. Trimming stripped 5 bases from V and 0 bases from J, with 14 bases between.